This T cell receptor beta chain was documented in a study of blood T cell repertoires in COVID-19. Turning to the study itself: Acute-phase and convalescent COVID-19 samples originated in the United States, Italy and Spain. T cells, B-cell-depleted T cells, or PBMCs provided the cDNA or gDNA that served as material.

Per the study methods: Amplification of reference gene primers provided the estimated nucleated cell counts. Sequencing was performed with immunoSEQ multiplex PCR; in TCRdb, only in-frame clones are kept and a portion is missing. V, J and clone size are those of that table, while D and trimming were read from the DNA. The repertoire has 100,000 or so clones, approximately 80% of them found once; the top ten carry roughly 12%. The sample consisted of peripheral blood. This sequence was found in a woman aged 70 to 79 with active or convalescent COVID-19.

The CDR3 nucleotides read TGTGCCAGCAGCAAGGCCAGACTTCCCAAAAACAATGAGCAGTTCTTC. This codes for CASSKARLPKNNEQFF. This chain joins TRBV27 and TRBJ2-1; D ambiguous. Germline CDR1 reads MNHEY; CDR2 reads SMNVEV (reference sequence). CDR3 size: 16 residues. V lost 6 bases and J 5 bases, leaving 20 bases between the germline ends.